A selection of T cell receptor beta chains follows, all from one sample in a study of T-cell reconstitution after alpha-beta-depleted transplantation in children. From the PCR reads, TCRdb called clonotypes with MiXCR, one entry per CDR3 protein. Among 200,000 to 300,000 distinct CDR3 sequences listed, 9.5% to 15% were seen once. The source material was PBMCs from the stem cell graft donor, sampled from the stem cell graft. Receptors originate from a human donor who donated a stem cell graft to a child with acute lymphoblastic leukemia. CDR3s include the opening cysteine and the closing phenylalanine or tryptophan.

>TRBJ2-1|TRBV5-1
CASSLKVGQGAEQFF
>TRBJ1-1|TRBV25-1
CASSYSGTGPRGTEAFF
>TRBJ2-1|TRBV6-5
CASSTGIGGLEQFF
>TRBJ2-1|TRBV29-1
CSVEERWGDNEQFF
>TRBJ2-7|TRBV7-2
CASSLGAQTHEQYF
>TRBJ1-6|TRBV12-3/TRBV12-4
CASSSTGGTPLHF
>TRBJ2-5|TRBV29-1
CSVEDLLAGGPAETQYF
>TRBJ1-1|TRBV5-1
CASRSDEYTEAFF
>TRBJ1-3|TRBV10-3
CAISQTGNSGNTIYF
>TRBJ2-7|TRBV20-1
CSAAGQDPYEQYF
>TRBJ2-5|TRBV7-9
CASSRPPETQYF